This T cell receptor beta chain was sequenced for a study of CD8+CD57+ T cells in acquired aplastic anemia. Genomic DNA provided the template from which TCR beta VDJ and CDR3 profiles were obtained. TCRdb reprocessed the reads with MiXCR, giving one entry per CDR3 protein. The sample shows about 180,000 distinct CDR3 sequences, 45% to 60% of them seen only once. Notes on this clonotype: Its antigen remains unidentified.

Study-wide results and limits: About 27 CD8+ CDR3 sequences were shared between patients and controls.

Germline V gene lookup returns CDR1 SGHTA and CDR2 FQGTGA. This CDR3 contains 12 residues. The V and J ends lost 3 bases and 9 bases respectively, with 9 bases between them. Individuals selected for sequencing had exhibited CD8+CD57+ cell expansion on flow cytometry. Sequencing used sorted CD4+, CD8+, or CD8+CD57+ T cells (not recorded which) from PBMCs. V gene TRBV7-3 combines with J gene TRBJ2-1, with D unresolved. The TCR originated in a human donor with aplastic anemia. The CDR3 region has the DNA TGTGCCAGCAGCTTGACAAGGCGTGAGCAGTTCTTC. Protein sequence: CASSLTRREQFF. Together with reference TRBV7-3 and TRBJ2-1, the CDR3 gives the full variable domain: GAGVSQTPSNKVTEKGKYVELRCDPISGHTALYWYRQSLGQGPEFLIYFQGTGAADDSGLPNDRFFAVRPEGSVSTLKIQRTERGDSAVYLCASSLTRREQFFGPGTRLTVL.